This TCR beta chain was documented in a study of blood T cell repertoires in COVID-19 (dated by TCRdb to the early 2020s). Looking at the study overall: The collaborator samples originated in the United States, Italy and Spain and spanned the acute and convalescent phases of COVID-19. The material from the prospective study consisted of cDNA or gDNA derived from T cells, B-cell-depleted T cells, or PBMCs. The dataset comprised deeply sampled blood TCRbeta repertoires from subjects exposed to, actively infected with, or recovered from COVID-19. The repertoires were released in a freely available public database meant as a resource for research on the immune response to SARS-CoV-2. The samples were drawn from two sources: the first 160 participants of the ongoing ImmuneRACE study, and 1,254 subjects contributed by 6 global collaborators. The sample metadata nearly always contained a de-identified subject ID, COVID-19 status, age in years and sex. Where HLA class I and class II types were available, the types were taken from metadata supplied by the sample provider, not from assay-based typing.

About this clone itself: Its antigen is still unknown. No much larger clonotype is one base removed from it; base qualities were not supplied.

TCRbeta CDR3 regions were amplified from genomic DNA using the immunoSEQ Assay, a bias-controlled multiplex PCR. For the original study's pipeline: The number of nucleated cells in each sample was estimated from the amplification of reference gene primers within the assay. Sequence reads were collapsed and filtered to measure the absolute abundance of every unique TCRbeta CDR3 rearrangement. For each sample, productive Simpson clonality was calculated by taking the square root of Simpson's diversity index across productive rearrangements. TCRdb limited this immuneACCESS table to in-frame rearrangements with V and J called. A share of clones is missing; checked studies link under half to unresolved V genes, and the rest is unexplained. Clonal size and the V and J genes are those of that table, whereas D and trimming came from the DNA. For this sample the table gives approximately 300,000 clones, of which around nine tenths were detected only once. Jointly, the top ten make up roughly 12% of the sample.

For CDR1 and CDR2, the germline V gene lists SQVTM and ANQGSEA. V and J are trimmed by 5 bases and 8 bases, and the gene matches miss 13 bases of the junction. The CDR3 spans 14 residues, from the cysteine through the phenylalanine. Just the 42-base CDR3 DNA is kept, in frame starting at base 1. Points the paper makes about the study in general: Clinical and demographic metadata were provided uncurated, with the amount varying by source and participant.

One collaborating source in Seattle enrolled patients while the patients were actively infected and followed the patients over time throughout the course of disease. The collaborating institutions used their own protocols to collect whole blood in K2EDTA tubes. For TCRbeta analysis, collaborators shipped samples as frozen whole blood, isolated PBMCs, or DNA extracted from either of those sample types. The sample consisted of peripheral blood. The clonotype was recovered from a woman between 25 and 40 years old with COVID-19, enrolled during active disease. The V and J segments used are TRBV29-1 and TRBJ2-3, with 7 bases matching TRBD1. The CDR3 in this case is CSVSRGTPGGTQYF. The DNA sequence is TGCAGCGTTTCAAGGGGGACACCAGGGGGTACGCAGTATTTT.